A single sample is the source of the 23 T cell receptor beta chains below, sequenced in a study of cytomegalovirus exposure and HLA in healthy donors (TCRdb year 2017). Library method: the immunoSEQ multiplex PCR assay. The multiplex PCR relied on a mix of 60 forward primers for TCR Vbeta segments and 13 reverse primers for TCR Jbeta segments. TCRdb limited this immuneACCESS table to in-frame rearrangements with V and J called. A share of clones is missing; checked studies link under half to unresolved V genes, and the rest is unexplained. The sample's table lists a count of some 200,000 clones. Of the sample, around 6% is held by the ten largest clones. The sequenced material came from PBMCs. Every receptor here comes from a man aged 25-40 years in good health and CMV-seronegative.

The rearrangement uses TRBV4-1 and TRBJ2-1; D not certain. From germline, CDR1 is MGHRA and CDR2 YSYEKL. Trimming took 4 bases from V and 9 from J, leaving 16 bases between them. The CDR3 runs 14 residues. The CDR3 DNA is TGCGCCAGCAGCCCCGGCCTCCTGGGCAGTGAGCAGTTCTTC. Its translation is CASSPGLLGSEQFF.

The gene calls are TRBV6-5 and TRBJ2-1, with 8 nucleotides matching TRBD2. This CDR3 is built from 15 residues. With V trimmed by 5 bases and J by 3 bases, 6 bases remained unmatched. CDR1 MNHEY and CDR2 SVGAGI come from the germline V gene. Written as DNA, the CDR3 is TGTGCCAGCAGTCCTTACGCGGGGGGCTACAATGAGCAGTTCTTC. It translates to CASSPYAGGYNEQFF.

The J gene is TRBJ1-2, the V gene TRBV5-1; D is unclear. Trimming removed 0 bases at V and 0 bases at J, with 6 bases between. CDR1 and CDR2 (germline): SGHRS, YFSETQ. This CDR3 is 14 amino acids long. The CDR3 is CASSLEPANYGYTF. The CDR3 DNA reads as TGCGCCAGCAGCTTGGAACCAGCTAACTATGGCTACACCTTC.

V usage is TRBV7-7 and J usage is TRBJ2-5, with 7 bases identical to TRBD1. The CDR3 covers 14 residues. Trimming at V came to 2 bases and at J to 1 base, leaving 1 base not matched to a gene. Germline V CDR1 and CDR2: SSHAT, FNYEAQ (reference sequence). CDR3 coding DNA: TGTGCCAGCAGCTTAACAGGGGCCCAAGAGACCCAGTACTTC. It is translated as CASSLTGAQETQYF.

The CDR3 reads CASSPRDSTNTEAFF. CDR3 sequence (DNA): TGTGCCAGCTCACCTCGGGACTCCACGAACACTGAAGCTTTCTTT. The V call is TRBV18, the J call TRBJ1-1; TRBD1 is a possible D gene (5 bases). Trimming removed 3 bases at V and 1 base at J, with 12 bases between. The CDR3 has 15 residues. CDR1 and CDR2 (germline): KGHSH, LQKENI.

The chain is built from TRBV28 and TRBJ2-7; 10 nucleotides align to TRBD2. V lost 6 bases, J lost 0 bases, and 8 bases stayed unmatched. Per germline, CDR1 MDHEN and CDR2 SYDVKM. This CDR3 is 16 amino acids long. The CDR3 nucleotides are TGTGCCAGCAGCTACGGACTAGCGGAACCCTCCTACGAGCAGTACTTC. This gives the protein CASSYGLAEPSYEQYF.

DNA of the CDR3: TGTGCCAGCAGTGCCGAAACAGGGGAAGGGTCCTACGAGCAGTACTTC. It is translated as CASSAETGEGSYEQYF. The rearrangement uses TRBV25-1 and TRBJ2-7; 7 bases are a match to TRBD1. This CDR3 spans 16 amino acids. The ends lost 4 bases at V and 1 base at J; junction bases unmatched: 10. CDR1 MGHDK and CDR2 SYGVNS come from the germline V gene.

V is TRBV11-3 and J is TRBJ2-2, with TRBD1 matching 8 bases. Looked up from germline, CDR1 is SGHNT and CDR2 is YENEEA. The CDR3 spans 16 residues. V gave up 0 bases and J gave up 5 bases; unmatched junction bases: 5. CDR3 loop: CASSLDARGLTGELFF. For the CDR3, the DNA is TGTGCCAGCAGCTTAGATGCCAGGGGGCTGACCGGGGAGCTGTTTTTT.

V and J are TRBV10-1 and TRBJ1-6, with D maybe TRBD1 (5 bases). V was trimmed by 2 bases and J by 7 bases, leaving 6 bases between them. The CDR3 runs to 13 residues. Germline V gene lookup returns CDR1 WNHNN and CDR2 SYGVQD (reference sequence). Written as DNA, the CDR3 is TGCGCCAGCAGTGAGCGGGGGAATTCACCCCTCCACTTT. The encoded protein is CASSERGNSPLHF.

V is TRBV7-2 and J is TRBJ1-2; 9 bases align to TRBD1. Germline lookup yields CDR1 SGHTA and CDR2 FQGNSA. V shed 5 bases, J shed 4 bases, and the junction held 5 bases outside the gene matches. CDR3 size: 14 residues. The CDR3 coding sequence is TGTGCCAGCAGCAAGGACAGGGGTGGCTATGGCTACACCTTC. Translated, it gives CASSKDRGGYGYTF.

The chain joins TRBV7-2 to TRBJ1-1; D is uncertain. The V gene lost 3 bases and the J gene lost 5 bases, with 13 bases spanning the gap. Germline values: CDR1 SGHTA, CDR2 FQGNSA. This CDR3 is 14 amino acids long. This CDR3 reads CASSFLIGETEAFF. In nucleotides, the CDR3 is TGTGCCAGCAGCTTCCTCATCGGAGAGACTGAAGCTTTCTTT. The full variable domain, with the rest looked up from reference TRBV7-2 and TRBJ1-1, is GAGVSQSPSNKVTEKGKDVELRCDPISGHTALYWYRQSLGQGLEFLIYFQGNSAPDKSGLPSDRFSAERTGGSVSTLTIQRTQQEDSAVYLCASSFLIGETEAFFGQGTRLTVV.

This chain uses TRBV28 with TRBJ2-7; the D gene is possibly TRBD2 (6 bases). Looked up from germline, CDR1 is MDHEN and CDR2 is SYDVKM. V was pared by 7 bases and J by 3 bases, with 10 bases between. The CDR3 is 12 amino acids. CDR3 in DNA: TGTGCCAGCACTAGCGCGGTCTACGAGCAGTACTTC. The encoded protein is CASTSAVYEQYF.

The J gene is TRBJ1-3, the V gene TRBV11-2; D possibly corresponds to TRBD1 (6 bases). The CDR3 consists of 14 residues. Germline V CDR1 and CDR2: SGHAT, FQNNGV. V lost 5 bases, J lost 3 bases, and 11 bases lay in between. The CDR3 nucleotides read TGTGCCAGCAGCATCGGACAGTTTGGAAACACCATATATTTT. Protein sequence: CASSIGQFGNTIYF.

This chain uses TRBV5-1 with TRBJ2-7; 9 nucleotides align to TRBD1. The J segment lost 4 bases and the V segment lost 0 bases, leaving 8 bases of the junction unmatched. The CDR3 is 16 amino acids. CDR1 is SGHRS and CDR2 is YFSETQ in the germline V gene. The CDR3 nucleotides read TGCGCCAGCAGCTTGGCGCGGGACAGGGTACAGTACGAGCAGTACTTC. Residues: CASSLARDRVQYEQYF.

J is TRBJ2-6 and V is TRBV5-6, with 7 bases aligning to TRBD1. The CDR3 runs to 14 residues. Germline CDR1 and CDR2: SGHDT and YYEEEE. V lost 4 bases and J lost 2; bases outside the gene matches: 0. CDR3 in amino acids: CASSDRAGANVLTF. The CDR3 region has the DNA TGTGCCAGCAGCGACAGGGCTGGGGCCAACGTCCTGACTTTC.

Here the CDR3 reads CASSLGLAGGITDTQYF. CDR3 coding DNA: TGTGCCAGCAGCCTTGGACTAGCGGGGGGGATTACAGATACGCAGTATTTT. The chain employs TRBV7-2 and TRBJ2-3, with 15 positions matching TRBD2. The germline CDR1 and CDR2 sequences are SGHTA and FQGNSA. Trimming at V came to 5 bases and at J to 3 bases, leaving 6 bases not matched to a gene. This CDR3 has 17 residues.

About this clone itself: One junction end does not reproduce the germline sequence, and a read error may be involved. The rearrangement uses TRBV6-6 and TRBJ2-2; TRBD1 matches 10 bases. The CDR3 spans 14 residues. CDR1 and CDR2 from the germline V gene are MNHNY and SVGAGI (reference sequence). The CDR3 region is CTSWGQGYTGELFF. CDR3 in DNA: TGTACCAGCTGGGGACAGGGGTACACCGGGGAGCTGTTTTTT.

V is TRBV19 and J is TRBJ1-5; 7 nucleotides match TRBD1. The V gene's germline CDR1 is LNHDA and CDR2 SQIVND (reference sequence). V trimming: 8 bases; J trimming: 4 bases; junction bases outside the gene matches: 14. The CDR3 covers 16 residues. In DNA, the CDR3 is TGTGCCAGTGCCCCAAGGAGGGGACAGCTTAATCAGCCCCAGCATTTT. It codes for CASAPRRGQLNQPQHF.

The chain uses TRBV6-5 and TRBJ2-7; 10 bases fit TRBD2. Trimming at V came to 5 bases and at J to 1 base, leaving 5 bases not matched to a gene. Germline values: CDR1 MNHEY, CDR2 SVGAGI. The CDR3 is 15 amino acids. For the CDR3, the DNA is TGTGCCAGCAGTAACTTAGCGGGAGGTTCCTACGAGCAGTACTTC. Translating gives CASSNLAGGSYEQYF.

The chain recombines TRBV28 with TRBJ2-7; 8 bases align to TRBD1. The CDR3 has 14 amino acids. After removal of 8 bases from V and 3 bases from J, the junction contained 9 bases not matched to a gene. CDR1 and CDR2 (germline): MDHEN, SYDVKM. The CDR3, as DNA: TGTGCCAGCGCCCCCGGGGACAGGAGCTACGAGCAGTACTTC. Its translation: CASAPGDRSYEQYF.

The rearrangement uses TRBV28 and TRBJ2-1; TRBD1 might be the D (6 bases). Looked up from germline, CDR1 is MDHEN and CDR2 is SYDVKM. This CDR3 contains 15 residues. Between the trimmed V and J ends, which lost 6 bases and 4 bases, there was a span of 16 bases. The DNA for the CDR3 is TGTGCCAGCAGCCCAACAGGGTTGGTGTACAATGAGCAGTTCTTC. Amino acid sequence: CASSPTGLVYNEQFF.

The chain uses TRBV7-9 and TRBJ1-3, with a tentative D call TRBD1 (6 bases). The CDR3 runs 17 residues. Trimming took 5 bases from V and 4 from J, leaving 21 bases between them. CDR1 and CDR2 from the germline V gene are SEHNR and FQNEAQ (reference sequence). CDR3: CASSIPPGGGEGNTIYF. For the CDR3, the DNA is TGTGCCAGCAGCATACCCCCTGGGGGGGGCGAAGGAAACACCATATATTTT.

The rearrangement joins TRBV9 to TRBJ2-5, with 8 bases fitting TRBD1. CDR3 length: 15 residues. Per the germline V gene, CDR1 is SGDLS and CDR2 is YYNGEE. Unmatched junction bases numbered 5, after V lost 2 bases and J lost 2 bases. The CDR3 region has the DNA TGTGCCAGCAGCGTGCTCGGGACAGGTCAAGAGACCCAGTACTTC. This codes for CASSVLGTGQETQYF.